The 25 T cell receptor beta chains reported below all come from one sample, sequenced in a study of post-analysis software for immune sequencing data. cDNA libraries of TCR beta carried unique molecular identifiers. One entry per CDR3 protein, called by TCRdb with MiXCR from the PCR reads. The table has approximately 770,000 distinct CDR3 sequences, around 46% seen once. Their specific antigens are unknown. Study conclusions and caveats: About 5 TRBV segments were more frequent in patients than controls; TRBV5-6, TRBV5-1 and TRBV20-1 belonged to this group.

The sample consisted of blood. The receptors stem from a girl aged 5 to 17 with multiple sclerosis.

The V gene is TRBV23-1, the J gene TRBJ2-7; D possibly corresponds to TRBD1 (7 bases). TRBV23-1 falls under the ORF class, with uncertain function. V was shortened by 0 bases and J by 4 bases, with 25 bases between the two germline ends. The CDR3 is 19 amino acids. CDR3 loop: CASSQSIRAGGGWYYEQYF. Written as DNA, the CDR3 is TGCGCCAGCAGTCAATCGATCCGTGCCGGAGGGGGCTGGTATTACGAGCAGTACTTC.

V and J are TRBV7-2 and TRBJ2-7, with 9 bases fitting TRBD2. The CDR3 consists of 15 residues. V gave up 3 bases and J gave up 2 bases; unmatched junction bases: 5. Germline-derived CDR1 and CDR2 are SGHTA and FQGNSA. DNA of the CDR3: TGTGCCAGCAGCTTCTTAGCGGGAGAAGCCTACGAGCAGTACTTC. It yields the protein CASSFLAGEAYEQYF.

The chain uses TRBV10-3 and TRBJ2-7; D is ambiguous. Germline V gene sequence: CDR1 ENHRY, CDR2 SYGVKD. Trimming took 6 bases from V and 1 from J, leaving 10 bases between them. The CDR3 is 13 amino acids. The CDR3 spells CAISLLGSYEQYF. The CDR3 DNA sequence: TGTGCCATCAGCTTGCTAGGGTCCTACGAGCAGTACTTC.

This rearrangement joins TRBV2 to TRBJ2-1; 9 bases are shared with TRBD2. The germline V gene has CDR1 SNHLY and CDR2 FYNNEI. The V segment lost 4 bases and the J segment 3 bases; nucleotides outside the gene matches: 7. The CDR3 extends over 16 amino acids. CDR3 in amino acids: CASSGLLAGYYNEQFF. The CDR3 DNA reads as TGTGCCAGCAGTGGCCTCCTAGCGGGATACTACAATGAGCAGTTCTTC.

The J gene is TRBJ2-5, the V gene TRBV20-1; 10 nucleotides align to TRBD1. The J call is doubtful: the DNA matches TRBJ2-7 better. This CDR3 spans 16 amino acids. Germline lookup yields CDR1 DFQATT and CDR2 SNEGSKA (reference sequence). The DNA for the CDR3 is TGCAGTGCCGCGGCCCTCTCCCGGACAGGGGGAAACGAGCAGTACTTC. This translates into CSAAALSRTGGNEQYF.

The rearrangement uses TRBV6-5 and TRBJ2-7; no reliable D call. Deletions cut 0 bases from V and 2 bases from J, with 8 bases between. Germline CDR1 is MNHEY and CDR2 is SVGAGI. The CDR3 totals 14 residues. In DNA, the CDR3 is TGTGCCAGCAGTTACTCGTTGGGAACCTACGAGCAGTACTTC. Its protein is CASSYSLGTYEQYF.

The V call is TRBV25-1, the J call TRBJ1-2, with 7 bases fitting TRBD1. Germline V gene lookup returns CDR1 MGHDK and CDR2 SYGVNS. After removal of 0 bases from V and 4 bases from J, the junction contained 11 bases not matched to a gene. The CDR3 is 17 residues long. CDR3 coding DNA: TGTGCCAGCAGTGAATATATGGGACAGCCGGCTCCCTATGGCTACACCTTC. This translates into CASSEYMGQPAPYGYTF.

The V gene is TRBV7-2, the J gene TRBJ1-6; maybe TRBD1 (5 bases). CDR1 is SGHTA, CDR2 FQGNSA, per germline. The CDR3 has 16 amino acids. Trimming pared 5 bases from V and 7 bases from J, leaving 18 bases between. CDR3 sequence: CASSARQTGANSPLHF. The CDR3, as DNA: TGTGCCAGCAGCGCCCGACAGACGGGAGCGAATTCACCCCTCCACTTT.

This clonotype has a handful of counts. Given the absence of the conserved phenylalanine or tryptophan at the CDR3 end, a read error is likely. CDR3 DNA: TGTGCCAGCAGTTTCGGGACAGAGAATTCACCCCTCCACTGT. Translating gives CASSFGTENSPLHC. The rearrangement uses TRBV27 and TRBJ1-6, with 7 bases identical to TRBD1. V was pared by 3 bases and J by 7 bases, with 3 bases of the junction left unmatched. The CDR3 totals 14 residues. Germline V gene sequence: CDR1 MNHEY, CDR2 SMNVEV (reference sequence).

The chain is built from TRBV3-1 and TRBJ1-2; D might be TRBD1 (5 bases). The germline gives CDR1 LGHDT, CDR2 YNNKEL (reference sequence). The CDR3 covers 15 residues. V was clipped by 2 bases and J by 4 bases, with 14 bases between them. The CDR3 DNA follows: TGTGCCAGCAGCCAAATGACGGGTAGGGGCTATGGCTACACCTTC. It is translated as CASSQMTGRGYGYTF.

The chain uses TRBV6-5 and TRBJ1-2; possible D gene TRBD1, 5 bases. The CDR3 sequence is 14 residues long. Per germline, CDR1 MNHEY and CDR2 SVGAGI. V lost 2 bases and J lost 4, with 11 bases in between. CDR3: CASSYRRVGYGYTF. The CDR3 DNA is TGTGCCAGCAGTTACCGCAGGGTGGGCTATGGCTACACCTTC.

This clonotype was picked up one time. Sequence at one end of the junction differs from germline and may be a read error. The rearrangement links TRBV20-1 to TRBJ1-4, with TRBD1 as a possible D gene (5 bases). The CDR3 totals 13 residues. Germline V gives CDR1 DFQATT, CDR2 SNEGSKA (reference sequence). The CDR3 reads CSTSGTGDEKLFF. The CDR3 DNA is TGCAGTACTAGCGGGACTGGGGATGAAAAACTGTTTTTT.

The chain carries TRBV6-5 and TRBJ2-5, with 11 bases aligning to TRBD2. The CDR3 is made up of 19 amino acids. CDR1 and CDR2 (germline): MNHEY, SVGAGI. V was clipped by 1 base and J by 2 bases; unmatched bases: 12. The CDR3 protein is CASSYLSPGLAGTQETQYF. In nucleotides, the CDR3 is TGTGCCAGCAGTTACTTGTCCCCCGGACTAGCGGGTACACAAGAGACCCAGTACTTC.

This chain joins TRBV2 and TRBJ2-5; 12 bases map to TRBD2. TRBJ2-7 explains the end of the DNA better; the J call may be wrong. The CDR3 has 15 amino acids. Germline CDR1 SNHLY, CDR2 FYNNEI. CDR3 DNA sequence: TGTGCCAGCAGTTCTAGCGGGAGGGCCGTAAACGAGCAGTACTTC. This encodes CASSSSGRAVNEQYF.

The V gene is TRBV28, the J gene TRBJ1-5, with D perhaps matching TRBD1 (5 bases). Germline CDR1 reads MDHEN; CDR2 reads SYDVKM. The CDR3 contains 17 residues. V lost 5 bases, J lost 10 bases, and 27 bases lay in between. CDR3 residues: CASSMIGAGGSRRPQHF. CDR3 nucleotide sequence: TGTGCCAGCAGTATGATAGGGGCCGGCGGCTCTCGTCGCCCCCAGCATTTT.

This clonotype has a single count. CDR3 nucleotides: TGTGCCAGCAGGTTAACAGGGGGACGTCACAATGAGCAGTTCTTC. This sequence encodes CASRLTGGRHNEQFF. The chain couples TRBV7-8 to TRBJ2-1; 8 bases are shared with TRBD1. J gave up 5 bases and V 6 bases, and 9 bases lay outside the gene matches. Germline loops: CDR1 SGHVS, CDR2 FQNEAQ. The CDR3 contains 15 residues.

The chain links TRBV6-6 to TRBJ2-5, with 11 bases fitting TRBD2. CDR3 length equals 15 residues. Per the germline V gene, CDR1 is MNHNY and CDR2 is SVGAGI (reference sequence). V lost 8 bases, J lost 4 bases, and 9 bases stayed unmatched. CDR3 in amino acids: CASFQSLAGGETQYF. CDR3 nucleotides: TGTGCCAGCTTTCAATCTCTAGCGGGAGGAGAGACCCAGTACTTC.

This chain connects TRBV19 to TRBJ2-5, with D possibly TRBD2 on 6 matching bases. CDR1 is LNHDA, CDR2 SQIVND, per germline (reference sequence). With 2 bases removed from V and 2 bases from J, the gap between germline ends came to 15 bases. The CDR3 consists of 16 residues. The CDR3 sequence is CASSIRRGLKQETQYF. The CDR3 DNA sequence: TGTGCCAGTAGTATACGGCGGGGCTTGAAACAAGAGACCCAGTACTTC.

The gene calls are TRBV27 and TRBJ2-1, with 10 bases identical to TRBD1. V lost 0 bases, J lost 5 bases, and 4 bases stayed unmatched. There are 16 residues in the CDR3. CDR1 and CDR2 from the germline V gene are MNHEY and SMNVEV (reference sequence). The DNA for the CDR3 is TGTGCCAGCAGTTTATCGAGGACAGGGGGGGACAATGAGCAGTTCTTC. This codes for CASSLSRTGGDNEQFF.

The V and J genes are TRBV27 and TRBJ2-7, with D unresolved. Germline V gene lookup returns CDR1 MNHEY and CDR2 SMNVEV (reference sequence). CDR3 length: 15 residues. Trimming took 2 bases from V and 3 from J, leaving 14 bases between them. The CDR3, as DNA: TGTGCCAGCAGTTTACCGGGCATAGGTCTCTACGAGCAGTACTTC. Translated, it gives CASSLPGIGLYEQYF.

This sequence joins TRBV12-3 or TRBV12-4 and TRBJ1-5, with D perhaps matching TRBD1 (5 bases). The V and J ends lost 2 bases and 6 bases respectively, with 11 bases between them. There are 14 residues in the CDR3. The CDR3 DNA follows: TGTGCCAGCAGTTTAAGCCAGGGAGGTCAGCCCCAGCATTTT. It encodes CASSLSQGGQPQHF.

This chain links TRBV6-6 with TRBJ1-2; D gene ambiguous. The germline V and J ends were trimmed by 0 bases and 8 bases, with 10 bases remaining between them. Germline lookup yields CDR1 MNHNY and CDR2 SVGAGI (reference sequence). This CDR3 has 13 amino acids. The CDR3 sequence is CASSYSSAMGYTF. The CDR3 DNA reads as TGTGCCAGCAGTTACTCGTCGGCTATGGGCTACACCTTC.

The chain joins TRBV29-1 to TRBJ2-5; D is ambiguous. The CDR3 is 12 residues long. Trimming pared 7 bases from V and 2 bases from J, leaving 11 bases between. The germline CDR1 and CDR2 sequences are SQVTM and ANQGSEA. CDR3 DNA: TGCAGCGGGTCACTGGGACAAGAGACCCAGTACTTC. This gives the protein CSGSLGQETQYF.

This clonotype occurred a few times. The rearrangement joins TRBV7-8 to TRBJ2-5; a possible D gene is TRBD1 (5 bases). V shed 5 bases and J shed 1 base, with 14 bases lying between them. CDR1 is SGHVS and CDR2 is FQNEAQ in the germline V gene. This CDR3 has 15 amino acids. Written as DNA, the CDR3 is TGTGCCAGCAGCCGAAGCAGGGCTATCCAAGAGACCCAGTACTTC. It translates to CASSRSRAIQETQYF. Full variable domain (rest looked up from reference TRBV7-8 and TRBJ2-5): GAGVSQSPRYKVAKRGQDVALRCDPISGHVSLFWYQQALGQGPEFLTYFQNEAQLDKSGLPSDRFFAERPEGSVSTLKIQRTQQEDSAVYLCASSRSRAIQETQYFGPGTRLLVL.

This rearrangement joins TRBV20-1 to TRBJ2-3; the match to TRBD2 covers 10 bases. Germline V gene sequence: CDR1 DFQATT, CDR2 SNEGSKA (reference sequence). V trimming: 0 bases; J trimming: 5 bases; junction bases outside the gene matches: 11. CDR3 length: 17 amino acids. Here the CDR3 DNA reads TGCAGTGCTAGAGATCTACTAGCGGGAAGTGGTAGAGATACGCAGTATTTT. It translates to CSARDLLAGSGRDTQYF.